These T cell receptor beta chains were read from a single sample in a study of identical twins. TCRdb independently ran MiXCR on the 5' RACE reads; one entry per CDR3 protein. The data contain some 730,000 distinct CDR3 sequences, about 20% of them singletons. A further study also used this sample, focusing on T cells expressing NK-cell markers.

Sequenced input: PBMCs. The source of these receptors is a woman aged 18-30 years in good health. The CDR3 runs from the conserved cysteine through the conserved F or W. Each record gives: clone size, J gene, D gene, V gene, CDR3 protein, CDR3 DNA. The D gene is left open where the match is weak. Only part of the rows carry a size: once, few, many, or a class if the clone is expanded.

.	TRBJ2-1	.	TRBV30	CAWSWGRVNEQFF	TGTGCCTGGAGTTGGGGTCGGGTCAATGAGCAGTTCTTC
few	TRBJ2-2	.	TRBV4-3	CASSQEPVRTMNTGELFF	TGCGCCAGCAGCCAAGAGCCGGTCCGCACGATGAACACCGGGGAGCTGTTTTTT
.	TRBJ1-5	.	TRBV20-1	CSASREPLKPQHF	TGCAGTGCTTCCCGGGAGCCACTGAAGCCCCAGCATTTT
few	TRBJ2-3	TRBD2	TRBV5-5	CASRLRLAGLLHTQYF	TGTGCCAGCCGTTTACGACTAGCGGGACTTCTTCATACGCAGTATTTT
.	TRBJ2-7	.	TRBV7-2	CASTVGSGRLYEQYF	TGTGCCAGCACTGTGGGCTCAGGTAGACTTTACGAGCAGTACTTC
few	TRBJ2-1	.	TRBV20-1	CSATGTPYNEQFF	TGCAGTGCTACCGGGACACCCTACAATGAGCAGTTCTTC
few	TRBJ2-3	TRBD2	TRBV30	CAWSWLPAGDGEDTQYF	TGTGCCTGGAGTTGGCTTCCAGCGGGAGATGGGGAAGATACGCAGTATTTT
.	TRBJ1-5	.	TRBV10-3	CATQRGEYSNQPQHF	TGTGCCACCCAGCGAGGGGAATATAGCAATCAGCCCCAGCATTTT
.	TRBJ2-1	.	TRBV12-5	CASGLVYEQFF	TGTGCTAGTGGTTTGGTCTATGAGCAGTTCTTC
.	TRBJ2-5	TRBD1	TRBV20-1	CSASSDRVETQYF	TGCAGTGCTAGCTCGGACAGGGTTGAGACCCAGTACTTC
once	TRBJ2-5	TRBD2	TRBV4-2	CASSQDRGDQETQYF	TGTGCCAGCAGCCAAGATCGGGGGGACCAAGAGACCCAGTACTTC
few	TRBJ1-1	.	TRBV30	CAWSGRLNTEAFF	TGTGCCTGGAGTGGACGGTTGAACACTGAAGCTTTCTTT
.	TRBJ2-2	TRBD2	TRBV15	CATSRDGTRAGELFF	TGTGCCACCAGCAGAGATGGGACTAGGGCCGGGGAGCTGTTTTTT
.	TRBJ2-3	TRBD2	TRBV5-1	CASSSNPSGEVTGTDTQYF	TGCGCCAGCAGCTCGAATCCCAGCGGGGAGGTGACTGGCACAGATACGCAGTATTTT
.	TRBJ1-1	.	TRBV20-1	CSAVPIAGTEAFF	TGCAGTGCTGTCCCTATAGCGGGCACTGAAGCTTTCTTT
.	TRBJ2-2	.	TRBV5-1	CASSLSSAHTGELFF	TGCGCCAGCAGCTTGAGTAGCGCCCACACCGGGGAGCTGTTTTTT
.	TRBJ2-1	TRBD1	TRBV29-1	CSVPSPGQKVYNEQFF	TGCAGCGTTCCCAGCCCGGGACAGAAGGTCTACAATGAGCAGTTCTTC
.	TRBJ1-2	TRBD1	TRBV3-1	CASTSHQGAFYGYTF	TGTGCCAGCACCTCTCATCAGGGGGCATTCTATGGCTACACCTTC
.	TRBJ1-1	TRBD1	TRBV6-2/TRBV6-3	CASSSNRDRREAFF	TGTGCCAGCAGTTCGAACCGGGACAGGAGGGAAGCTTTCTTT
.	TRBJ2-7	TRBD1	TRBV7-9	CASSSSRQGATYEQYF	TGTGCCAGCAGCTCCTCACGACAGGGCGCGACCTACGAGCAGTACTTC
.	TRBJ2-5	TRBD2	TRBV5-1	CASTSSGGAGETQYF	TGCGCCAGCACCTCTAGCGGGGGGGCCGGAGAGACCCAGTACTTC
few	TRBJ1-2	.	TRBV20-1	CSVYRNYGYTF	TGCAGTGTTTACAGGAACTATGGCTACACCTTC
.	TRBJ1-5	.	TRBV7-3	CASSLTTVQPQHF	TGTGCCAGCAGCTTAACCACGGTGCAGCCCCAGCATTTT
few	TRBJ2-2	.	TRBV29-1	CSARESGTGELFF	TGCAGCGCTAGAGAATCAGGGACCGGGGAGCTGTTTTTT
.	TRBJ1-1	.	TRBV20-1	CSAPNRVSGEAFF	TGCAGTGCGCCGAATCGAGTATCAGGGGAAGCTTTCTTT
few	TRBJ2-5	.	TRBV10-3	CAANRDNDETQYF	TGTGCCGCGAACCGGGACAATGACGAGACCCAGTACTTC
.	TRBJ2-7	.	TRBV11-2	CASSSLDYRTYEQYF	TGTGCCAGCAGCTCACTGGACTACCGGACCTACGAGCAGTACTTC
.	TRBJ1-5	.	TRBV11-1	CASSLALRWDDSNQPQHF	TGTGCCAGCAGCTTAGCATTAAGGTGGGACGATAGCAATCAGCCCCAGCATTTT
.	TRBJ1-1	.	TRBV12-3/TRBV12-4	CASSPRGLTEAFF	TGTGCCAGCAGTCCTCGGGGGTTAACTGAAGCTTTCTTT
.	TRBJ2-3	.	TRBV9	CASSRLYSAISTDTQYF	TGTGCCAGCAGCCGATTATATAGCGCGATAAGCACAGATACGCAGTATTTT
few	TRBJ2-7	.	TRBV20-1	CSAPRGRGYEQYF	TGCAGTGCTCCTAGGGGGAGGGGTTACGAGCAGTACTTC
few	TRBJ2-1	TRBD2	TRBV12-5	CASGFGGLHDEQFF	TGTGCTAGTGGTTTCGGGGGACTACACGATGAGCAGTTCTTC
few	TRBJ2-3	TRBD2	TRBV5-1	CASGPGLAGTPDTQYF	TGCGCCAGCGGACCTGGACTAGCGGGGACCCCCGATACGCAGTATTTT
.	TRBJ2-3	.	TRBV21-1	CASSKLGCYTDTQYF	TGTGCCAGCAGCAAACTCGGTTGCTACACAGATACGCAGTATTTT
.	TRBJ2-7	.	TRBV5-1	CASSYSGLSYEQYF	TGCGCCAGCAGCTACTCAGGCCTCTCCTACGAGCAGTACTTC
.	TRBJ2-1	TRBD2	TRBV5-1	CASGKTGTSGYNEQFF	TGCGCCAGCGGGAAAACCGGGACTAGCGGTTACAATGAGCAGTTCTTC
.	TRBJ2-7	.	TRBV2	CATTRVAGDYEQYF	TGTGCGACCACACGGGTTGCAGGGGACTACGAGCAGTACTTC
many	TRBJ2-1	.	TRBV12-3/TRBV12-4	CASSFTAAEQFF	TGTGCCAGCAGTTTTACTGCCGCTGAGCAGTTCTTC
few	TRBJ1-1	.	TRBV7-8	CASSWGLAMNTEAFF	TGTGCCAGCAGCTGGGGACTTGCTATGAACACTGAAGCTTTCTTT